Listed below are T cell receptor beta chains from one sample, sequenced in a study of regulatory T cells in long-lasting Graves disease. TCRdb reprocessed the multiplex PCR reads via MiXCR and lists one record per CDR3 protein. The sample holds about 560,000 distinct CDR3 sequences, roughly 15% seen once. These data also formed part of another study, on T cells in Graves' hyperthyroidism and ophthalmopathy.

Sequenced material: peripheral blood mononuclear cells (PBMCs), taken at new diagnosis, from a patient treated with antithyroid drugs. Receptor source: a man aged 18 to 29 with Graves disease. Both conserved end residues are trimmed from each CDR3.

V gene,CDR3 protein
TRBV28,ASSSPGGPGGYT
TRBV11-2,ASSFYICSAEGQQETQY
TRBV7-9,ASSDGPETQY
TRBV29-1,SAGPGQGNEKLF
TRBV29-1,SVAPGWGMVRNYGYT
TRBV6-2/TRBV6-3,ASSAKRETYEQY
TRBV9,ASSPFTEGLKETQY
TRBV20-1,SAREASGWSYEQY
TRBV20-1,SARDSDTGEELF
TRBV4-3,ASSQETGAREQY
TRBV28,ASSSGRKGEKLF
TRBV6-1,ASSLSGQGAQPQH
TRBV27,ASSLKSGAPTDTQY
TRBV6-2/TRBV6-3,ASSLVGAAGTDTQY
TRBV7-2,ASSLVVESGQY
TRBV6-1,ATATSEQNIQY
TRBV6-2/TRBV6-3,ASGRDSRY
TRBV2,ASGGGLSYEQY
TRBV2,ASTKGELNYGYT
TRBV5-1,ASSSIGQETQY
TRBV15,ATSRDRRTDTQY
TRBV5-6,ASSSDLAGAATGELF
TRBV30,AWSWGSLANEKLF
TRBV11-3,ASSHSGSYNEQF
TRBV20-1,SASDFRARDTQY
TRBV20-1,SAQPLGIYNEQF
TRBV18,ASSPTSGNEQF
TRBV18,ASSWTSGRPNTGELF
TRBV11-1,ASSKMDGYT
TRBV5-1,ASSPLAGDGSDTQY
TRBV20-1,SARERGQGVGYGYT
TRBV5-1,ASSGPGLTSGYT